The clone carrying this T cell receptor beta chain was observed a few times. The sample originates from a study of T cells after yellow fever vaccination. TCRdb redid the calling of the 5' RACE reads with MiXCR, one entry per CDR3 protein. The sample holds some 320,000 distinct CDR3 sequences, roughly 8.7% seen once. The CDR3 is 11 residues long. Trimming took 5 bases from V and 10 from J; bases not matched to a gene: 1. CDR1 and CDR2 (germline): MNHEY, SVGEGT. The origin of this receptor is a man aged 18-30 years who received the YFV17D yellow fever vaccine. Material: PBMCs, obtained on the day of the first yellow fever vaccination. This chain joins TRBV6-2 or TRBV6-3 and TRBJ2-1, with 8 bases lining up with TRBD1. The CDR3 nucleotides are TGTGCCAGCAGTAGGGACAGGGAGCAGTTCTTC. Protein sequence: CASSRDREQFF.